A single sample gave rise to the 17 T cell receptor beta chains below, sequenced in a study of T cell responses to AZD1222 COVID-19 vaccine. The assay was immunoSEQ multiplex PCR, and TCRdb's table has in-frame clones only and misses some. Of 90,000 to 120,000 clones in the sample, around 90% are singletons; the top ten hold roughly 1.1%. The specimen was peripheral blood, collected on day 0 of AZD1222 vaccination. The receptor set was obtained from an adult in good health.

The chain carries TRBV6-5 and TRBJ2-6; D gene ambiguous. Germline V lookup: CDR1 MNHEY, CDR2 SVGAGI. V shed 0 bases and J shed 0 bases, with 6 bases lying between them. The CDR3 spans 16 residues. In DNA form, the CDR3 reads TGTGCCAGCAGTTACTCGACGATCTCTGGGGCCAACGTCCTGACTTTC. Translated: CASSYSTISGANVLTF.

This rearrangement joins TRBV27 to TRBJ2-2, with 9 bases matching TRBD1. V lost 0 bases and J lost 7; bases outside the gene matches: 9. Germline CDR1 and CDR2: MNHEY and SMNVEV (reference sequence). CDR3 length: 17 amino acids. The CDR3 DNA reads as TGTGCCAGCAGTTTATCCTATTACAGGGGGCAGGGCGGGGAGCTGTTTTTT. This codes for CASSLSYYRGQGGELFF.

This clone appeared once. The chain has TRBV27 and TRBJ1-2; TRBD1 matches at 7 bases. The CDR3 has 15 residues. Germline loops: CDR1 MNHEY, CDR2 SMNVEV (reference sequence). Losses at the gene ends were 5 bases for V and 4 bases for J; bases not matched to a gene: 10. CDR3 in DNA: TGTGCCAGCAGTCCCGGGACAGACTTACTCTATGGCTACACCTTC. It translates to CASSPGTDLLYGYTF.

The J gene is TRBJ2-7, the V gene TRBV7-2; 7 positions match TRBD2. The trim removed 2 bases at V and 6 bases at J, leaving 7 bases unmatched. The length of the CDR3 is 14 residues. CDR1 and CDR2 (germline): SGHTA, FQGNSA. CDR3: CASSLRRERSEQYF. DNA for the CDR3: TGTGCCAGCAGCTTAAGGCGGGAGAGGAGCGAGCAGTACTTC.

The chain recombines TRBV9 with TRBJ2-7, with a possible D match to TRBD2 (5 bases). The CDR3 consists of 14 residues. Germline CDR1 is SGDLS and CDR2 is YYNGEE. The germline V and J ends were trimmed by 5 bases and 1 base, with 13 bases remaining between them. Written as DNA, the CDR3 is TGTGCCAGCAGTCTCGGCGGGTCTTCCTACGAGCAGTACTTC. Translating gives CASSLGGSSYEQYF.

V is TRBV29-1 and J is TRBJ2-5; the D is unclear. The CDR3 consists of 11 residues. Per germline, CDR1 SQVTM and CDR2 ANQGSEA. Trimming cost V 4 bases and J 5 bases, with 8 bases left between them. This CDR3 is CSVAVGETQYF. The CDR3 coding sequence is TGCAGCGTTGCGGTGGGGGAGACCCAGTACTTC.

V gene TRBV18 combines with J gene TRBJ2-1, with 9 bases that match TRBD1. The CDR3 runs to 14 residues. Germline V gene sequence: CDR1 KGHSH, CDR2 LQKENI. V lost 3 bases, J lost 7 bases, and 4 bases stayed unmatched. CDR3 nucleotides: TGTGCCAGCTCACCCCTGGACAGGGGAAATGAGCAGTTCTTC. Translation: CASSPLDRGNEQFF.

The chain has TRBV19 and TRBJ1-2, with TRBD1 as a possible D gene (5 bases). The V and J ends lost 11 bases and 4 bases respectively, with 23 bases between them. CDR1 and CDR2 (germline): LNHDA, SQIVND (reference sequence). The CDR3 covers 15 residues. In DNA, the CDR3 is TGTGCCGCCCACGGCGGGACGGGGACCTTCTATGGCTACACCTTC. Its translation is CAAHGGTGTFYGYTF. Filled out from reference TRBV19 and TRBJ1-2, the complete variable domain reads DGGITQSPKYLFRKEGQNVTLSCEQNLNHDAMYWYRQDPGQGLRLIYYSQIVNDFQKGDIAEGYSVSREKKESFPLTVTSAQKNPTAFYLCAAHGGTGTFYGYTFGSGTRLTVV.

V usage is TRBV10-3 and J usage is TRBJ1-2; 7 positions match TRBD1. Germline CDR1 ENHRY, CDR2 SYGVKD. The V segment lost 5 bases and the J segment 6 bases; nucleotides outside the gene matches: 3. This CDR3 region has 12 residues. CDR3 in DNA: TGTGCCATCAGTACCACAGGGGATGGCTACACCTTC. Translation gives CAISTTGDGYTF.

By sample share, this clone is medium-sized. This chain joins TRBV5-1 and TRBJ1-6; 8 bases fit TRBD1. Germline loops: CDR1 SGHRS, CDR2 YFSETQ. Trimming took 2 bases from V and 9 from J; bases not matched to a gene: 7. This CDR3 is 15 amino acids long. This CDR3 reads CASSLGQGGSSPLHF. CDR3 nucleotides: TGCGCCAGCAGCTTAGGACAGGGTGGTAGTTCACCCCTCCACTTT.

The gene calls are TRBV18 and TRBJ1-2; D remains ambiguous. The CDR3 extends over 13 amino acids. Germline loops: CDR1 KGHSH, CDR2 LQKENI. The ends were cut back, 2 bases at V and 8 bases at J, with 12 bases in the middle. The CDR3 here is CASSPALSEGYTF. CDR3 sequence (DNA): TGTGCCAGCTCACCAGCGTTGAGCGAGGGCTACACCTTC.

The genes are TRBV7-9 and TRBJ1-1; D unresolved. The CDR3 loop spans 15 amino acids. The V gene lost 7 bases and the J gene lost 1 base, with 16 bases spanning the gap. CDR1 is SEHNR and CDR2 is FQNEAQ in the germline V gene (reference sequence). CDR3 in amino acids: CASTSSRGPNTEAFF. CDR3 in DNA: TGTGCCAGCACCTCTTCTCGAGGACCGAACACTGAAGCTTTCTTT.

V and J are TRBV6-5 and TRBJ2-2, with a possible D match to TRBD1 (5 bases). This CDR3 has 15 amino acids. Trimming stripped 0 bases from V and 4 bases from J, with 9 bases between. The germline gives CDR1 MNHEY, CDR2 SVGAGI. CDR3 protein: CASSYSFQGTGELFF. The CDR3 DNA reads TGTGCCAGCAGTTACTCATTCCAGGGCACCGGGGAGCTGTTTTTT.

This chain links TRBV5-6 with TRBJ2-7, with D tentatively TRBD1 (7 bases). This CDR3 spans 12 amino acids. Between the trimmed V and J ends, which lost 4 bases and 7 bases, there was a span of 12 bases. CDR1 and CDR2 from the germline V gene are SGHDT and YYEEEE. CDR3 amino acids: CASSAGTVEQYF. In nucleotides, the CDR3 is TGTGCCAGCAGCGCGGGGACAGTTGAGCAGTACTTC.

The chain is built from TRBV18 and TRBJ2-7; 7 bases align to TRBD2. The CDR3 has 15 residues. Unmatched junction bases numbered 6, after V lost 2 bases and J lost 2 bases. Germline V gene sequence: CDR1 KGHSH, CDR2 LQKENI. This CDR3 is CASSPERGTAYEQYF. The CDR3 nucleotides read TGTGCCAGCTCACCAGAGCGGGGTACGGCCTACGAGCAGTACTTC.

J is TRBJ2-1 and V is TRBV9, with TRBD1 identical over 8 bases. The CDR3 is 13 residues long. Per the germline V gene, CDR1 is SGDLS and CDR2 is YYNGEE. The V gene end was trimmed by 4 bases and the J gene end by 8 bases; junction bases not matched to a gene: 5. CDR3 sequence (DNA): TGTGCCAGCAGCCAGGACAGGGCATATGAGCAGTTCTTC. Protein product: CASSQDRAYEQFF.

The chain couples TRBV5-5 to TRBJ1-5; maybe TRBD1 (5 bases). The CDR3 has 15 residues. V shed 4 bases and J shed 2 bases, with 13 bases lying between them. The germline CDR1 and CDR2 sequences are SGHKS and YYEKEE (reference sequence). The CDR3 spells CASSIGGGGNQPQHF. CDR3 coding DNA: TGTGCCAGCAGCATCGGTGGGGGTGGCAATCAGCCCCAGCATTTT.